Listed here are 14 T cell receptor beta chains from one sample, sequenced in a study of T-cell memory formation after mild COVID-19. TCRdb recomputed calls from the 5' RACE reads with MiXCR, one row per CDR3 protein. The table has about 110,000 distinct CDR3 sequences, roughly a sixth seen once. The sequenced sample was PBMCs or a T cell subset sorted from them (not recorded which). These receptors were collected from a man aged 18 to 35 who had mild COVID-19 (a few samples of this study predate the infection). Cell type and time point are not known.

The rearrangement joins TRBV7-2 to TRBJ2-7, with TRBD2 matching 13 bases. Unmatched junction bases numbered 8, after V lost 5 bases and J lost 1 base. Germline V CDR1 and CDR2: SGHTA, FQGNSA. CDR3 size: 17 residues. Here the CDR3 DNA reads TGTGCCAGCAGCCGTACTAGCGGGGGGGCCGGATCCTACGAGCAGTACTTC. Translation: CASSRTSGGAGSYEQYF.

This clonotype was recorded a few times. The chain uses TRBV27 and TRBJ1-6; the match to TRBD1 covers 7 bases. The CDR3 consists of 13 residues. The germline V gene has CDR1 MNHEY and CDR2 SMNVEV (reference sequence). J gave up 10 bases and V 7 bases, and 7 bases lay outside the gene matches. The DNA for the CDR3 is TGTGCCAGCACCCTCGGGACAGCCTCACCCCTCCACTTT. Its translation: CASTLGTASPLHF.

This clonotype turned up a few times. V is TRBV7-9 and J is TRBJ2-5; tentative D call: TRBD2 (7 bases). The germline V gene has CDR1 SEHNR and CDR2 FQNEAQ (reference sequence). CDR3 size: 13 residues. Between the trimmed V and J ends, which lost 5 bases and 5 bases, there was a span of 12 bases. CDR3 sequence: CASSGAGAETQYF. The CDR3 DNA reads TGTGCCAGCAGCGGGGCGGGGGCCGAGACCCAGTACTTC.

The chain combines TRBV9 with TRBJ2-3; 7 bases are a match to TRBD1. V lost 1 base, J lost 1 base, and 0 bases stayed unmatched. Per the germline V gene, CDR1 is SGDLS and CDR2 is YYNGEE. The CDR3 has 14 residues. CDR3 bases: TGTGCCAGCAGCGTACAGGGGGGCACAGATACGCAGTATTTT. It specifies CASSVQGGTDTQYF.

There are a few counts of this clonotype. The gene calls are TRBV10-3 and TRBJ1-6; D might be TRBD1 (6 bases). The CDR3 spans 14 residues. Germline V gives CDR1 ENHRY, CDR2 SYGVKD. V was trimmed by 11 bases and J by 8 bases, leaving 19 bases between them. DNA of the CDR3: TGTGCCGCCAAGCCCACAGGGACTGATTCACCCCTCCACTTT. Translating gives CAAKPTGTDSPLHF.

The rearrangement uses TRBV2 and TRBJ2-4, with 7 bases fitting TRBD1. CDR3 length: 12 residues. Germline V gene sequence: CDR1 SNHLY, CDR2 FYNNEI. V lost 8 bases to trimming and J lost 8 bases; unmatched junction nucleotides: 6. This chain's CDR3 is CASGTVFHIQYF. CDR3 bases: TGTGCCAGCGGGACAGTGTTTCACATTCAGTACTTC.

The gene calls are TRBV4-3 and TRBJ2-3; 13 nucleotides agree with TRBD2. Trimming removed 4 bases from V and 5 bases from J; junction bases left unmatched: 3. The CDR3 sequence is 15 residues long. CDR1 is LGHNA, CDR2 YSLEER, per germline. The CDR3: CASSPWTSGGDTQYF. CDR3 DNA sequence: TGCGCCAGCAGCCCCTGGACTAGCGGGGGAGATACGCAGTATTTT.

The chain carries TRBV6-5 and TRBJ2-5; TRBD2 matches at 14 bases. Losses at the gene ends were 7 bases for V and 7 bases for J; bases not matched to a gene: 5. CDR3 size: 14 residues. Germline CDR1 reads MNHEY; CDR2 reads SVGAGI. CDR3 in DNA: TGTGCCAGCAAAGGACTAGCGGGGGGTGGGACCCAGTACTTC. Its translation: CASKGLAGGGTQYF.

This clonotype was recorded a few times. Here the CDR3 reads CASSPTYTEAFF. CDR3 nucleotides: TGTGCCAGCAGTCCGACCTACACTGAAGCTTTCTTT. The chain couples TRBV12-3 or TRBV12-4 to TRBJ1-1, with D hard to call. V was shortened by 5 bases and J by 3 bases, with 7 bases between the two germline ends. The CDR3 runs to 12 residues.

A single count supports this clonotype. The J gene is TRBJ2-3, the V gene TRBV6-2 or TRBV6-3, with 10 nucleotides matching TRBD2. This CDR3 is 18 amino acids long. The V gene's germline CDR1 is MNHEY and CDR2 SVGEGT. The trim removed 6 bases at V and 1 base at J, leaving 13 bases unmatched. CDR3 in DNA: TGTGCCAGCAGCCAGGGACTAGCGAGCCTCTCCGGCACAGATACGCAGTATTTT. Translating it yields CASSQGLASLSGTDTQYF.

This clonotype was seen many times. This chain links TRBV7-2 with TRBJ2-3; no definite D call. Germline V lookup: CDR1 SGHTA, CDR2 FQGNSA. V shed 2 bases and J shed 5 bases, with 8 bases lying between them. The CDR3 totals 13 residues. The CDR3 DNA sequence: TGTGCCAGCAGCTTATTCGTGCGAGATACGCAGTATTTT. Protein: CASSLFVRDTQYF.

This chain links TRBV20-1 with TRBJ1-2; 9 positions agree with TRBD1. The CDR3 has 15 residues. With V trimmed by 3 bases and J by 6 bases, 11 bases remained unmatched. Germline V gives CDR1 DFQATT, CDR2 SNEGSKA (reference sequence). This CDR3 is CSASPPGTGSNGYTF. The CDR3 DNA reads TGCAGTGCTAGTCCACCCGGGACAGGGTCGAATGGCTACACCTTC.

In its sample, this clonotype was seen a few times. The chain is built from TRBV9 and TRBJ2-3; D uncertain. Germline-derived CDR1 and CDR2 are SGDLS and YYNGEE. CDR3 length equals 15 residues. V shed 4 bases and J shed 3 bases, with 15 bases lying between them. The CDR3 region is CASSTSPRWTDTQYF. In DNA, the CDR3 is TGTGCCAGCAGCACATCCCCCCGTTGGACAGATACGCAGTATTTT.

This clonotype was observed a few times. The rearrangement joins TRBV20-1 to TRBJ2-5; 9 nucleotides align to TRBD2. The CDR3 sequence is 14 residues long. The J segment lost 5 bases and the V segment lost 3 bases, leaving 7 bases of the junction unmatched. Per the germline V gene, CDR1 is DFQATT and CDR2 is SNEGSKA (reference sequence). CDR3 protein: CSASRGGARETQYF. The CDR3 bases are TGCAGTGCTAGTCGCGGGGGGGCCAGGGAGACCCAGTACTTC.